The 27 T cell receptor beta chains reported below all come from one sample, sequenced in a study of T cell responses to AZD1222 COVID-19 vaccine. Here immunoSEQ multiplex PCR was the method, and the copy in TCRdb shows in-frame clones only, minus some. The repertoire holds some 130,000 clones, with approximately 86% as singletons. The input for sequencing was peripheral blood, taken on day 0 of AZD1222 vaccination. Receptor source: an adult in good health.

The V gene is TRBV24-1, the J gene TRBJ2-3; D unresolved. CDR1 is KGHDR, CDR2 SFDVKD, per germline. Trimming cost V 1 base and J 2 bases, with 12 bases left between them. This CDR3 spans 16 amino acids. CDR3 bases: TGTGCCACCAGTGATTTCCGAGACACCTACACAGATACGCAGTATTTT. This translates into CATSDFRDTYTDTQYF.

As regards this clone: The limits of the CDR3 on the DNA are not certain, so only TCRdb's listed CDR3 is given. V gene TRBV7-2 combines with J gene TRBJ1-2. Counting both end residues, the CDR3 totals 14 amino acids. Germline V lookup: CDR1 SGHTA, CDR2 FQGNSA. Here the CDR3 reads CASSSSTVNYGYTF.

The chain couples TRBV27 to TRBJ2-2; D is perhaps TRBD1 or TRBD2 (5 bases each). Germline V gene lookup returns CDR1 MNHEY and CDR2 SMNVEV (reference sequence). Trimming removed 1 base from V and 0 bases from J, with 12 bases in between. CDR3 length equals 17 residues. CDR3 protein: CASSLLGTGTNTGELFF. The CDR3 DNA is TGTGCCAGCAGTTTATTGGGGACCGGAACGAACACCGGGGAGCTGTTTTTT.

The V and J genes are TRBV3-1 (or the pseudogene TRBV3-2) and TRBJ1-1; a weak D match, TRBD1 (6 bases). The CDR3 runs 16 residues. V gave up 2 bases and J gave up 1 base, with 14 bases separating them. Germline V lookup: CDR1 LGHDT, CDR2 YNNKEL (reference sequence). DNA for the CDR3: TGTGCCAGCAGCCAATCCTGGGGGGGGCAGAACACTGAAGCTTTCTTT. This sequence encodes CASSQSWGGQNTEAFF.

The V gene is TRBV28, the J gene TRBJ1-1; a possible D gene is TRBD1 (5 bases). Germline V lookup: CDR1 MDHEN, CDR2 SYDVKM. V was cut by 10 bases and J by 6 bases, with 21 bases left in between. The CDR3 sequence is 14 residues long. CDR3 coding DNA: TGTGCCACCAACGGGGGGATTGGAAAAGCTGAAGCTTTCTTT. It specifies CATNGGIGKAEAFF.

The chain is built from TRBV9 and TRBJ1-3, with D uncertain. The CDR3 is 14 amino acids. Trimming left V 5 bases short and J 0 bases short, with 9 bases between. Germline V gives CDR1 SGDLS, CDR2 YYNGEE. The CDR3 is CASRKGRSGNTIYF. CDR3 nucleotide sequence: TGTGCCAGCAGAAAAGGGCGCTCTGGAAACACCATATATTTT.

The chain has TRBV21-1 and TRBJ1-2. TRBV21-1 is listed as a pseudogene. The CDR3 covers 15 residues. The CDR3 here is CASSKDRLPCHGYTF. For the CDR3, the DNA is TGTGCCAGCAGCAAAGACCGCCTCCCGTGCCATGGCTACACCTTC.

This CDR3 is CASASSLGADYEQFF. DNA for the CDR3: TGCGCCAGCGCGTCATCGCTAGGGGCTGACTATGAGCAGTTCTTC. V and J are TRBV5-1 and TRBJ2-1; D might be TRBD1 (5 bases). The CDR3 covers 15 residues. The V and J ends lost 7 bases and 8 bases respectively, with 22 bases between them. Germline values: CDR1 SGHRS, CDR2 YFSETQ.

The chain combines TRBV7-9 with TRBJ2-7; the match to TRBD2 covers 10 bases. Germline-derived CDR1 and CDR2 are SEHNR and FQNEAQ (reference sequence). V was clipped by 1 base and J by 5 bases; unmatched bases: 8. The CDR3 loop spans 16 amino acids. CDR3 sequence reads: CASSLDTAGGPDEQYF. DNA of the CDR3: TGTGCCAGCAGCTTAGATACAGCGGGAGGGCCGGACGAGCAGTACTTC.

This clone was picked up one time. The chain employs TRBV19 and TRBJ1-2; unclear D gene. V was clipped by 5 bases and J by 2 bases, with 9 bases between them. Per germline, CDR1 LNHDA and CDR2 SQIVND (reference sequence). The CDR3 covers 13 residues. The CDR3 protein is CASSPHLNYGYTF. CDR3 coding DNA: TGTGCCAGTAGTCCTCACCTGAACTATGGCTACACCTTC.

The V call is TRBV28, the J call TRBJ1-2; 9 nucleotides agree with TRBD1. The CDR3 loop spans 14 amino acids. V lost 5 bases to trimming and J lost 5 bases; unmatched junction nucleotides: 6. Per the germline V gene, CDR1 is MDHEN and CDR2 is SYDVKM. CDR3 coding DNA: TGTGCCAGCAGTCCCCAGGGACAGGGATATGGCTACACCTTC. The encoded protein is CASSPQGQGYGYTF.

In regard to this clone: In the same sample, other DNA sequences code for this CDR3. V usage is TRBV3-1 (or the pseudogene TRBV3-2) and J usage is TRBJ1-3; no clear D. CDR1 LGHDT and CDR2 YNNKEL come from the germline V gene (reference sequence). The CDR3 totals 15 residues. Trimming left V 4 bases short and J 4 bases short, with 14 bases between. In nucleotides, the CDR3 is TGTGCCAGCAGCCCTCGGTCGGGCTCAGGAAACACCATATATTTT. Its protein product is CASSPRSGSGNTIYF.

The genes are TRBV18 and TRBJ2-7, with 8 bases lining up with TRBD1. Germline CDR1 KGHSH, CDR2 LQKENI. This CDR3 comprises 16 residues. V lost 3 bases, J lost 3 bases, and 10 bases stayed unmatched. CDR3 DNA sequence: TGTGCCAGCTCACCCCTTCCCACAGGGGGGTACTACGAGCAGTACTTC. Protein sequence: CASSPLPTGGYYEQYF.

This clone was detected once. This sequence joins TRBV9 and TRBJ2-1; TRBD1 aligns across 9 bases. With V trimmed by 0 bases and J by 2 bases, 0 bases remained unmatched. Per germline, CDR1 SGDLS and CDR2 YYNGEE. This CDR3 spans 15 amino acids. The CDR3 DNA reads TGTGCCAGCAGCGTAGGGACAGGGGCCTACAATGAGCAGTTCTTC. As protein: CASSVGTGAYNEQFF. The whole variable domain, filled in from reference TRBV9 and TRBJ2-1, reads DSGVTQTPKHLITATGQRVTLRCSPRSGDLSVYWYQQSLDQGLQFLIQYYNGEERAKGNILERFSAQQFPDLHSELNLSSLELGDSALYFCASSVGTGAYNEQFFGPGTRLTVL.

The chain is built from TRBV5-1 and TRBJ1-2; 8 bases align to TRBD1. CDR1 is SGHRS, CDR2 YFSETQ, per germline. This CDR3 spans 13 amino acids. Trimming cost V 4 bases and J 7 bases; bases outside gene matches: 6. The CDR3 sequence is CASSPDRAGGYTF. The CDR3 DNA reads TGCGCCAGCAGCCCGGACAGGGCCGGTGGCTACACCTTC.

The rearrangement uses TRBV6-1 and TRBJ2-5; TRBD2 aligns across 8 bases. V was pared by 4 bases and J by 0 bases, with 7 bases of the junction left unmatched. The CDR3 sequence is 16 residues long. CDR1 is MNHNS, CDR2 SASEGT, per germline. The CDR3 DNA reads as TGTGCCAGCAGTGGGGGAGGGCGGGAGGACCAAGAGACCCAGTACTTC. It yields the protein CASSGGGREDQETQYF.

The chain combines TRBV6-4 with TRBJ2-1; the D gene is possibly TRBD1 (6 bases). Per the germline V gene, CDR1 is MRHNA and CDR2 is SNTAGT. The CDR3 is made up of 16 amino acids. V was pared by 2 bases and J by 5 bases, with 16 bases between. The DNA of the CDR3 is TGTGCCAGCAGTGACAACCCGACAGGAGGAAACAATGAGCAGTTCTTC. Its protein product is CASSDNPTGGNNEQFF.

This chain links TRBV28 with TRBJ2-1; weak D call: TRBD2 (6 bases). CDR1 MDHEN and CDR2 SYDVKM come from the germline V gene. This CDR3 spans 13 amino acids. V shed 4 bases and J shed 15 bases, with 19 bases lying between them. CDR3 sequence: CASSSEPGLRRFF. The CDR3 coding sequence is TGTGCCAGCAGTTCTGAACCGGGACTTCGCCGGTTCTTC.

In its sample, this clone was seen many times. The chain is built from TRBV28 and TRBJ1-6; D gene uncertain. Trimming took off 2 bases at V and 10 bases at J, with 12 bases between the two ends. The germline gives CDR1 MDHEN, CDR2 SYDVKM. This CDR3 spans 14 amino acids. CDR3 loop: CASSLRYSRSPLHF. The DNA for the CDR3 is TGTGCCAGCAGTTTACGGTACTCTAGATCACCCCTCCACTTT.

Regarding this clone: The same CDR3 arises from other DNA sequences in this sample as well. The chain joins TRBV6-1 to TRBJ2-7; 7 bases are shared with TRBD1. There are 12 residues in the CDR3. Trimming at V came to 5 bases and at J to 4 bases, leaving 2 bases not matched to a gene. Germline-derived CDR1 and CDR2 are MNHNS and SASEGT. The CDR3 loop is CASSPTGYEQYF. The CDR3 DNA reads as TGTGCCAGCAGTCCGACAGGGTACGAGCAGTACTTC.

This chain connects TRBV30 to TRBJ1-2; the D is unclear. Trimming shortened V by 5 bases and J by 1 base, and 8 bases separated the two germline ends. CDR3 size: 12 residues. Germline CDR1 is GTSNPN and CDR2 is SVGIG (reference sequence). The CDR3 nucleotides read TGTGCCTGGGGAAAGGTTAACTATGGCTACACCTTC. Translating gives CAWGKVNYGYTF. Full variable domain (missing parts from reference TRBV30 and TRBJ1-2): SQTIHQWPATLVQPVGSPLSLECTVEGTSNPNLYWYRQAAGRGLQLLFYSVGIGQISSEVPQNLSASRPQDRQFILSSKKLLLSDSGFYLCAWGKVNYGYTFGSGTRLTVV.

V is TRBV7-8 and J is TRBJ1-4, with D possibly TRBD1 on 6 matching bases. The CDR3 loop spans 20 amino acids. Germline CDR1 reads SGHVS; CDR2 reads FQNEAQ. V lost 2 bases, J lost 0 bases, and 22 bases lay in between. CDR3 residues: CASSLSPPPRDTPTNEKLFF. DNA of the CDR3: TGTGCCAGCAGCTTATCCCCCCCGCCCCGGGACACTCCAACTAATGAAAAACTGTTTTTT.

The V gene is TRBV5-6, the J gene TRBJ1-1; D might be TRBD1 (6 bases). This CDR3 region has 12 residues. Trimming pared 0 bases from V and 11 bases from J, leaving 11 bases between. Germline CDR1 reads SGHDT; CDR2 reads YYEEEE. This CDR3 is CASSLVQGRAFF. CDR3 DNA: TGTGCCAGCAGCTTGGTCCAGGGGAGGGCTTTCTTT.

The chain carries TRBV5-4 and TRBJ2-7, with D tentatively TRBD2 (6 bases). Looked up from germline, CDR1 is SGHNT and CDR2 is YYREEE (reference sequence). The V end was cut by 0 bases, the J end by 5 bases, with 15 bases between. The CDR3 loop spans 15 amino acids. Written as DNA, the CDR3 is TGTGCCAGCAGCTTGGCCGGGAGAGGATTCCACGAGCAGTACTTC. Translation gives CASSLAGRGFHEQYF.

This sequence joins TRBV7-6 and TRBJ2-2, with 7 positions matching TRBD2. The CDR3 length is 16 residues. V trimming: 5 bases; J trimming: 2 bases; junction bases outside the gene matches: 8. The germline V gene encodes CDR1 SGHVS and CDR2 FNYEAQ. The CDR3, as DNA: TGTGCCAGCAGCCGCAAACGGGAGGCTAACACCGGGGAGCTGTTTTTT. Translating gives CASSRKREANTGELFF. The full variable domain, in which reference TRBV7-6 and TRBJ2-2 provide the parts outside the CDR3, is GAGVSQSPRYKVTKRGQDVALRCDPISGHVSLYWYRQALGQGPEFLTYFNYEAQQDKSGLPNDRFSAERPEGSISTLTIQRTEQRDSAMYRCASSRKREANTGELFFGEGSRLTVL.

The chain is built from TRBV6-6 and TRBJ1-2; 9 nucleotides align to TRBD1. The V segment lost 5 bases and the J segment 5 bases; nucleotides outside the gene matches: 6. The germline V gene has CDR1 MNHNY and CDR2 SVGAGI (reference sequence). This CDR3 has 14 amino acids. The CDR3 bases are TGTGCCAGCAGTACCAAGACAGGGGGTTATGGCTACACCTTC. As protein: CASSTKTGGYGYTF.

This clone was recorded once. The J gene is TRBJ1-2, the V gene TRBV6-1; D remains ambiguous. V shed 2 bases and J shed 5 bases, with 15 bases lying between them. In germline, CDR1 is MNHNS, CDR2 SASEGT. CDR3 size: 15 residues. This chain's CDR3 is CASSESFLGGYGYTF. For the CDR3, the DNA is TGTGCCAGCAGTGAATCTTTTCTTGGTGGTTATGGCTACACCTTC.